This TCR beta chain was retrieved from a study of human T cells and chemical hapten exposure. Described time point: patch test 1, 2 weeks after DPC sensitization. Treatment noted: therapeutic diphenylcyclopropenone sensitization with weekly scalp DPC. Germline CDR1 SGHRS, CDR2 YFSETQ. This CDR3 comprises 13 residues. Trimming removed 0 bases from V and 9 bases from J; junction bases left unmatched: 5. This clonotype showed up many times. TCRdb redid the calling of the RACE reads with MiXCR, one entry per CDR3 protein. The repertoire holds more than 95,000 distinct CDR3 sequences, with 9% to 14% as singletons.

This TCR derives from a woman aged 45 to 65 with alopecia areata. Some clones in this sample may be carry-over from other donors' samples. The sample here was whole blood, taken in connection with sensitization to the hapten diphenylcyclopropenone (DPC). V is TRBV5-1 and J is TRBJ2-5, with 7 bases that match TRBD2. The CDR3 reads CASSLDYREAQYF. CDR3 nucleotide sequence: TGCGCCAGCAGCTTGGACTATCGGGAGGCCCAGTACTTC.